This T cell receptor beta chain was captured in a study of shared clonotypes between healthy human individuals. Study findings and constraints: Clonotype sharing among donors likely depends on sequencing depth.

Profiling relied on immunoSEQ multiplex PCR, and the TCRdb table lists in-frame clones only, not all of them. The data hold 2 million to 2.5 million clones, with around 90% observed a single time. With respect to this clone: Its antigen is not known.

Germline V gene data show CDR1 as MDHEN and CDR2 as SYDVKM. CDR3 size: 12 residues. The V and J ends lost 8 bases and 8 bases, in that order; junction bases with no gene match: 5. The chain combines TRBV28 with TRBJ1-4; the match to TRBD1 covers 7 bases. The sequence was obtained from a man between 18 and 29 years old in good health. Some clones in this sample may be carry-over from other donors' samples. The source material was naive CD4+ T cells from PBMCs. The subset denotes: CD45RA+ positively selected. The DNA for the CDR3 is TGTGCCAGCGCTGCAGGGGGGGAAAAACTGTTTTTT. Protein sequence: CASAAGGEKLFF.